Presented here are 13 T cell receptor beta chains from one specimen sequenced in a study of shared clonotypes between healthy human individuals (dated by TCRdb to the early 2020s). The protocol used for the library was the immunoSEQ multiplex PCR assay. What TCRdb holds here is the immuneACCESS table cut down to in-frame rearrangements. Part of the clones is not present; checked against another copy, under half of the missing clones reflect an unresolved V gene, and the others are unexplained. This sample lists around 100,000 clones; 65% to 75% were detected once. The ten top clones hold more than 20% of the sample. Specimen: memory CD8+ T cells sorted from blood. This specimen's cell subset or site label, interpreted: CD45RO+ cells pooled with CCR7-negative TemRA cells. The receptors were gathered from a woman aged 25 to 39 in good health.

The rearrangement uses TRBV11-1 and TRBJ2-7, with D perhaps matching TRBD1 (6 bases). CDR1 is SGHAT, CDR2 FQDESV, per germline (reference sequence). The CDR3 extends over 14 amino acids. The V and J ends lost 1 base and 3 bases respectively, with 10 bases between them. The CDR3 loop is CASSLVTGGYEQYF. For the CDR3, the DNA is TGTGCCAGCAGCTTAGTGACAGGAGGCTACGAGCAGTACTTC.

This clone is a singleton in its sample. This chain connects TRBV7-8 to TRBJ2-7; D unresolved. Per the germline V gene, CDR1 is SGHVS and CDR2 is FQNEAQ. The CDR3 is made up of 13 amino acids. V was clipped by 3 bases and J by 7 bases, with 13 bases between them. This chain's CDR3 is CASSLYSTTEQYF. CDR3 nucleotide sequence: TGTGCCAGCAGCTTGTACAGTACTACGGAGCAGTACTTC. The full variable domain, its missing parts supplied by reference TRBV7-8 and TRBJ2-7, is GAGVSQSPRYKVAKRGQDVALRCDPISGHVSLFWYQQALGQGPEFLTYFQNEAQLDKSGLPSDRFFAERPEGSVSTLKIQRTQQEDSAVYLCASSLYSTTEQYFGPGTRLTVT.

The chain couples TRBV18 to TRBJ1-1; D remains ambiguous. With 6 bases removed from V and 5 bases from J, the gap between germline ends came to 13 bases. CDR1 is KGHSH and CDR2 is LQKENI in the germline V gene. The CDR3 extends over 13 amino acids. This chain's CDR3 is CASSTAWETEAFF. As DNA, the CDR3 is TGTGCCAGCTCGACGGCATGGGAGACTGAAGCTTTCTTT.

This clone has a count of ten or more. The gene calls are TRBV25-1 and TRBJ2-3; D is unclear. The CDR3 runs to 15 residues. Deletions cut 1 base from V and 0 bases from J, with 8 bases between. From germline, CDR1 is MGHDK and CDR2 SYGVNS. CDR3 protein: CASSESEESTDTQYF. CDR3 nucleotides: TGTGCCAGCAGTGAATCTGAGGAGAGCACAGATACGCAGTATTTT. Looking up the rest from reference TRBV25-1 and TRBJ2-3 gives the full variable domain: EADIYQTPRYLVIGTGKKITLECSQTMGHDKMYWYQQDPGMELHLIHYSYGVNSTEKGDLSSESTVSRIRTEHFPLTLESARPSHTSQYLCASSESEESTDTQYFGPGTRLTVL.

The chain links TRBV29-1 to TRBJ2-7; D is unresolved. V was trimmed by 4 bases and J by 1 base, leaving 8 bases between them. Per the germline V gene, CDR1 is SQVTM and CDR2 is ANQGSEA. The CDR3 runs to 12 residues. CDR3 bases: TGCAGCGTTGCCACTGGATCCTACGAGCAGTACTTC. It specifies CSVATGSYEQYF.

The chain joins TRBV10-1 to TRBJ2-5; 13 positions agree with TRBD2. The CDR3 has 17 residues. Trimming removed 0 bases from V and 5 bases from J; junction bases left unmatched: 6. Germline CDR1 reads WNHNN; CDR2 reads SYGVQD (reference sequence). The CDR3 coding sequence is TGCGCCAGCAGTGAGTCGAGACTAGCGGGAGGATGGGAGACCCAGTACTTC. Its translation: CASSESRLAGGWETQYF.

J is TRBJ2-7 and V is TRBV11-2, with D hard to call. Germline CDR1 SGHAT, CDR2 FQNNGV. Trimming took 6 bases from V and 1 from J, leaving 13 bases between them. The CDR3 covers 14 residues. DNA for the CDR3: TGTGCCAGCAGTTTCGGCGGTGTTTCCTACGAGCAGTACTTC. Protein product: CASSFGGVSYEQYF.

The gene calls are TRBV10-3 and TRBJ1-3; the match to TRBD1 covers 8 bases. This CDR3 region has 16 residues. V was pared by 2 bases and J by 6 bases, with 9 bases of the junction left unmatched. Germline CDR1 ENHRY, CDR2 SYGVKD. CDR3 residues: CAISEVDRAPTNTIYF. CDR3 DNA: TGTGCCATCAGTGAGGTGGACAGGGCCCCAACAAACACCATATATTTT.

This chain connects TRBV6-1 to TRBJ2-3; 7 positions match TRBD2. CDR3 length: 15 residues. Germline CDR1 is MNHNS and CDR2 is SASEGT. Unmatched junction bases numbered 6, after V lost 2 bases and J lost 4 bases. CDR3 residues: CASSERAGFPDTQYF. CDR3 nucleotide sequence: TGTGCCAGCAGTGAACGAGCGGGGTTCCCAGATACGCAGTATTTT.

The chain recombines TRBV4-2 with TRBJ2-6; D is perhaps TRBD2 (6 bases). V was pared by 3 bases and J by 0 bases, with 21 bases between. Germline V CDR1 and CDR2: LGHNA, YNFKEQ. The CDR3 has 20 amino acids. The CDR3 loop reads CASSHPDGGSIYSGANVLTF. CDR3 DNA: TGTGCCAGCAGCCACCCCGACGGGGGAAGCATTTACTCTGGGGCCAACGTCCTGACTTTC.

This clone occurred many times. This chain connects TRBV27 to TRBJ2-2; TRBD1 might be the D (6 bases). The CDR3 runs 14 residues. V was pared by 7 bases and J by 4 bases, with 13 bases between. In germline, CDR1 is MNHEY, CDR2 SMNVEV (reference sequence). The CDR3: CASTQQGSTGELFF. In DNA form, the CDR3 reads TGTGCCAGCACGCAGCAGGGGAGCACCGGGGAGCTGTTTTTT.

This chain connects TRBV9 to TRBJ2-1; D possibly corresponds to TRBD2 (7 bases). The CDR3 extends over 14 amino acids. The V gene lost 3 bases and the J gene lost 4 bases, with 11 bases spanning the gap. CDR1 is SGDLS and CDR2 is YYNGEE in the germline V gene. This CDR3 reads CASSAAGQYNEQFF. Here the CDR3 DNA reads TGTGCCAGCAGCGCAGCGGGACAATACAATGAGCAGTTCTTC.

This clone was seen a few times. V gene TRBV28 combines with J gene TRBJ2-2; 8 bases are a match to TRBD1. The CDR3 has 15 residues. V lost 6 bases to trimming and J lost 3 bases; unmatched junction nucleotides: 6. In germline, CDR1 is MDHEN, CDR2 SYDVKM. In DNA form, the CDR3 reads TGTGCCAGCAGGGCAGGGGGCGCGGACACCGGGGAGCTGTTTTTT. Translating gives CASRAGGADTGELFF.